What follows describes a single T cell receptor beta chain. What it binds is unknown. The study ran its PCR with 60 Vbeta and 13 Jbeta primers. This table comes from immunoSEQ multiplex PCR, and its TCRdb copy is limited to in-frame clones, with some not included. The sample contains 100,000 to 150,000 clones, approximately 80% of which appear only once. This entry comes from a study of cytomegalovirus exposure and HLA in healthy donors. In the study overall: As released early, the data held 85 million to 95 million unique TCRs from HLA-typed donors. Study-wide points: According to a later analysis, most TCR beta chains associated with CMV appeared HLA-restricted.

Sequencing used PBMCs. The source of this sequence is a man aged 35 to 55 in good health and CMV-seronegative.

The CDR3 nucleotides are TGTGCCAGCAGCAATAGCGGAGTGAACACCGGGGAGCTGTTTTTT. This gives the protein CASSNSGVNTGELFF. V and J are TRBV13 and TRBJ2-2; D perhaps matches TRBD2 (6 bases). Trimming stripped 5 bases from V and 1 base from J, with 11 bases between. Germline V gene data show CDR1 as PRHDT and CDR2 as FYEKMQ (reference sequence). The CDR3 sequence is 15 residues long. The full variable domain, with the rest looked up from reference TRBV13 and TRBJ2-2, is AAGVIQSPRHLIKEKRETATLKCYPIPRHDTVYWYQQGPGQDPQFLISFYEKMQSDKGSIPDRFSAQQFSDYHSELNMSSLELGDSALYFCASSNSGVNTGELFFGEGSRLTVL.